The source of this TCR beta chain is a study of cytomegalovirus exposure and HLA in healthy donors. Study-wide results and limits: One cluster of highly shared sequence variants probably arose as a sequencing artifact.

The CDR3 length is 14 residues. The junction had 5 bases not matched to a gene; V was cut back by 4 bases and J by 6 bases. Germline V gene data show CDR1 as MDHEN and CDR2 as SYDVKM. Primers: 60 Vbeta forward and 13 Jbeta reverse. Repertoires were generated with immunoSEQ multiplex PCR, while TCRdb's copy carries only in-frame clones and drops some. The table shows 55,000 to 80,000 clones, with about three quarters occurring only once. Details on this clone: Its antigen is currently unknown.

Source material: PBMCs. The clonotype comes from a man between 50 and 59 years old in good health and CMV-seropositive. The chain couples TRBV28 to TRBJ2-2, with TRBD2 identical over 7 bases. The CDR3: CASSWSGGAGELFF. The CDR3 DNA is TGTGCCAGCAGTTGGTCTGGGGGGGCCGGGGAGCTGTTTTTT.